This entry concerns a single TCR beta chain. This entry belongs to a study of blood T cell repertoires in COVID-19. Whole-study context: The United States, Italy and Spain supplied acute and convalescent COVID-19 samples.

Original analysis: It was from reference gene primer amplification that nucleated cell counts were estimated. Data came from immunoSEQ multiplex PCR; TCRdb stores just in-frame clones and leaves some out. V, J and clone size reflect that table, while D and trimming were determined from the DNA. Of around 100,000 clones listed, nearly 90% are singletons. The CDR3 is 15 residues long. CDR1 MNHEY and CDR2 SVGAGI come from the germline V gene. V lost 6 bases, J lost 4 bases, and 15 bases lay in between. The source of this sequence is a man aged 50 to 60 with active COVID-19. The material sequenced was peripheral blood. V and J are TRBV6-5 and TRBJ2-2; tentative D call: TRBD2 (6 bases). CDR3 coding DNA: TGTGCCAGCAGGCTGGGACTCCTCAGCACCGGGGAGCTGTTTTTT. Its protein product is CASRLGLLSTGELFF.